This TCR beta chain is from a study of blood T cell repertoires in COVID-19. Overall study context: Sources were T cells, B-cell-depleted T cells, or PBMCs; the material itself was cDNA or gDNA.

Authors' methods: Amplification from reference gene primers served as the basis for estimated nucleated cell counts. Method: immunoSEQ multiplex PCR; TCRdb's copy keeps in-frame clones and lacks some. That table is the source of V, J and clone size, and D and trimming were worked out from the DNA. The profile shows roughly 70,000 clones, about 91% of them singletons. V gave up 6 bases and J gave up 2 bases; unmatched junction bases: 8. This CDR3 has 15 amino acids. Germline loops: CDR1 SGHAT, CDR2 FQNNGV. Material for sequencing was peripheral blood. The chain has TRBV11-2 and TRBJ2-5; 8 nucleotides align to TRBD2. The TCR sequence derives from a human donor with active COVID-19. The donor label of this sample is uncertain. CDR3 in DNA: TGTGCCAGCAGTCGTAGGACTAGCACACAAGAGACCCAGTACTTC. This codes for CASSRRTSTQETQYF.